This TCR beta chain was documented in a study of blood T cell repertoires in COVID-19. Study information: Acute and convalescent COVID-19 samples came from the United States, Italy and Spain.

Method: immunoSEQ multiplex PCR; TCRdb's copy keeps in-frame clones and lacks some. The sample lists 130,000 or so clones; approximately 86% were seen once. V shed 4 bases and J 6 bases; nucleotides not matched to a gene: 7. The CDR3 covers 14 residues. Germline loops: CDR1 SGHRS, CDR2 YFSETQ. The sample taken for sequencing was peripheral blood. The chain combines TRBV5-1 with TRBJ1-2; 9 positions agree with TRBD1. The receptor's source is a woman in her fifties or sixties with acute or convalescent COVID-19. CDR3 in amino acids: CASSGGGQGNGYTF. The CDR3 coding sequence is TGCGCCAGCAGCGGAGGGGGACAGGGTAATGGCTACACCTTC.